Listed here are 23 T cell receptor beta chains from one sample, sequenced in a study of Graves' ophthalmopathy and Graves' hyperthyroidism. Amplification of the TCR beta CDR3 regions used RNA transcripts (as template). Scientists carried out first-round RT-PCR using HTBI primers and then a second-round multiplex PCR. TCRdb re-derived calls from the multiplex PCR reads in MiXCR, one entry per CDR3 protein. The profile covers around 600,000 distinct CDR3 sequences, with 35% to 45% appearing a single time and around 3.3% taken by the ten largest. Material: peripheral blood. The receptors derive from an adult man with Graves' ophthalmopathy.

The table lists this clonotype with many counts. The chain links TRBV5-1 to TRBJ1-6; D is unresolved. Trimming left V 4 bases short and J 3 bases short, with 11 bases between. Germline CDR1 is SGHRS and CDR2 is YFSETQ. The CDR3 runs to 15 residues. The CDR3 sequence is CASSPDGLYNSPLHF. The DNA of the CDR3 is TGCGCCAGCAGCCCGGACGGACTCTATAATTCACCCCTCCACTTT.

The V gene is TRBV15, the J gene TRBJ1-4; D possibly corresponds to TRBD1 (6 bases). Germline CDR1 LNHNV, CDR2 YYDKDF (reference sequence). This CDR3 region has 17 residues. Between the trimmed V and J ends, which lost 0 bases and 3 bases, there was a span of 14 bases. The CDR3 loop reads CATSRDPGARANEKLFF. CDR3 nucleotides: TGTGCCACCAGCAGAGACCCAGGGGCGCGAGCTAATGAAAAACTGTTTTTT. Full variable domain (remainder filled in from reference TRBV15 and TRBJ1-4): DAMVIQNPRYQVTQFGKPVTLSCSQTLNHNVMYWYQQKSSQAPKLLFHYYDKDFNNEADTPDNFQSRRPNTSFCFLDIRSPGLGDTAMYLCATSRDPGARANEKLFFGSGTQLSVL.

This clonotype occurred once. The gene calls are TRBV20-1 and TRBJ2-7, with 8 nucleotides matching TRBD1. Germline V gene data show CDR1 as DFQATT and CDR2 as SNEGSKA (reference sequence). The CDR3 totals 13 residues. V lost 1 base and J lost 7; bases outside the gene matches: 6. For the CDR3, the DNA is TGCAGTGCTAGAGGACAGGGGAACAATGAGCAGTACTTC. Amino acid sequence: CSARGQGNNEQYF.

This clonotype was seen at least ten times. The chain has TRBV6-5 and TRBJ2-6; D is possibly TRBD2 (5 bases). Germline V gives CDR1 MNHEY, CDR2 SVGAGI. The V and J ends lost 7 bases and 0 bases respectively, with 13 bases between them. The CDR3 runs to 16 residues. The CDR3 loop reads CASTPGWGSGANVLTF. CDR3 coding DNA: TGTGCCAGCACCCCGGGGTGGGGCTCTGGGGCCAACGTCCTGACTTTC.

The sample holds one count of this clonotype. This rearrangement joins TRBV12-3 or TRBV12-4 to TRBJ1-3; a weak D match, TRBD1 (6 bases). The V gene lost 5 bases and the J gene lost 15 bases, with 14 bases spanning the gap. The CDR3 is 11 amino acids. In DNA, the CDR3 is TGTGCCAGCAGTGACAGGACAGCCGAATATTTT. Protein: CASSDRTAEYF.

In its sample, this clonotype was seen many times. V is TRBV7-9 and J is TRBJ1-1; D possibly corresponds to TRBD1 (5 bases). The CDR3 has 14 residues. With 1 base removed from V and 5 bases from J, the gap between germline ends came to 11 bases. Germline-derived CDR1 and CDR2 are SEHNR and FQNEAQ (reference sequence). The CDR3 sequence is CASSLVGLVTEAFF. The CDR3 DNA reads TGTGCCAGCAGCTTAGTGGGACTAGTAACTGAAGCTTTCTTT.

The V gene is TRBV2, the J gene TRBJ2-2; 11 positions agree with TRBD2. The V and J ends lost 7 bases and 5 bases, in that order; junction bases with no gene match: 6. Germline V gives CDR1 SNHLY, CDR2 FYNNEI. This CDR3 region has 15 residues. CDR3 nucleotide sequence: TGTGCCAGCACTTTGACTAGCGGGACGACCGGGGAGCTGTTTTTT. Its protein product is CASTLTSGTTGELFF.

Concerning this clonotype itself: This may be a read error: a much more frequent sequence differs by one nucleotide. The chain has TRBV19 and TRBJ2-5; perhaps TRBD2 as D (6 bases). This CDR3 has 15 residues. Germline CDR1 LNHDA, CDR2 SQIVND (reference sequence). CDR3 region: CARSMREALQETQYF. The CDR3 DNA reads TGTGCCCGTAGTATGCGGGAAGCACTCCAAGAGACCCAGTACTTC.

The table lists this clonotype with many counts. The chain carries TRBV7-2 and TRBJ1-1, with D possibly being TRBD1 (6 bases). The CDR3 extends over 14 amino acids. Trimming pared 5 bases from V and 1 base from J, leaving 11 bases between. The germline V gene encodes CDR1 SGHTA and CDR2 FQGNSA. This CDR3 is CASSDRRRNTEAFF. CDR3 DNA sequence: TGTGCCAGCAGCGACAGGCGCCGGAACACTGAAGCTTTCTTT.

The genes are TRBV19 and TRBJ2-2; 9 bases are shared with TRBD2. Looked up from germline, CDR1 is LNHDA and CDR2 is SQIVND (reference sequence). The CDR3 spans 19 residues. V shed 2 bases and J 1 base; nucleotides not matched to a gene: 11. Written as DNA, the CDR3 is TGTGCCAGTAGTATACTAGAAGGTTCTAGCGGGGAGAACACCGGGGAGCTGTTTTTT. Encoded protein: CASSILEGSSGENTGELFF.

The chain combines TRBV29-1 with TRBJ2-5, with 8 bases aligning to TRBD1. J gave up 5 bases and V 6 bases, and 8 bases lay outside the gene matches. Germline CDR1 is SQVTM and CDR2 is ANQGSEA. The CDR3 spans 13 residues. The CDR3 coding sequence is TGCAGCGTAGGAGCAACAGGGGGGGAGACCCAGTACTTC. This translates into CSVGATGGETQYF. The full variable domain, its missing parts supplied by reference TRBV29-1 and TRBJ2-5, is SAVISQKPSRDICQRGTSLTIQCQVDSQVTMMFWYRQQPGQSLTLIATANQGSEATYESGFVIDKFPISRPNLTFSTLTVSNMSPEDSSIYLCSVGATGGETQYFGPGTRLLVL.

This chain joins TRBV25-1 and TRBJ2-7; the D is unclear. Trimming removed 4 bases at V and 3 bases at J, with 19 bases between. Germline V lookup: CDR1 MGHDK, CDR2 SYGVNS. The CDR3 runs 16 residues. The CDR3: CASSARDQAQNYEQYF. CDR3 nucleotides: TGTGCCAGCAGTGCTAGAGATCAGGCCCAGAACTACGAGCAGTACTTC.

This clonotype appeared many times. This chain uses TRBV7-8 with TRBJ2-5; 7 bases align to TRBD1. The germline V gene has CDR1 SGHVS and CDR2 FQNEAQ. With V trimmed by 7 bases and J by 5 bases, 13 bases remained unmatched. This CDR3 is built from 15 residues. The CDR3 spells CASIRSRTGTETQYF. The CDR3 DNA sequence: TGTGCCAGCATCAGATCCCGGACAGGAACGGAGACCCAGTACTTC.

The chain links TRBV29-1 to TRBJ1-2; the D gene is possibly TRBD1 (6 bases). The CDR3 covers 12 residues. Germline CDR1 and CDR2: SQVTM and ANQGSEA. The germline V and J ends were trimmed by 6 bases and 6 bases, with 14 bases remaining between them. The CDR3 sequence is CSVEGGLHGYTF. The CDR3 DNA follows: TGCAGCGTGGAGGGGGGTTTACATGGCTACACCTTC.

In the case of this clonotype: A read error is possible here, since a much larger clone lies one base away. V and J are TRBV10-3 and TRBJ1-5, with D possibly being TRBD1 (5 bases). With 5 bases removed from V and 2 bases from J, the gap between germline ends came to 13 bases. Germline CDR1 ENHRY, CDR2 SYGVKD. This CDR3 is 15 amino acids long. CDR3 DNA sequence: TGTGCCATCAGTTACTCGGGAGGGGGCAATCAGCCCCAGCATTTT. It is translated as CAISYSGGGNQPQHF.

This clonotype was seen just once. The DNA for the CDR3 is TGTGCCACCAGTGTGGGAGGGGGGAGAGGCTACACCTTC. The encoded protein is CATSVGGGRGYTF. The gene calls are TRBV24-1 and TRBJ1-2; D perhaps matches TRBD1 (6 bases). V was trimmed by 5 bases and J by 8 bases, leaving 14 bases between them. CDR1 is KGHDR and CDR2 is SFDVKD in the germline V gene. There are 13 residues in the CDR3.

This CDR3 is CAISVTEQGEGYTIYF. For the CDR3, the DNA is TGTGCCATCAGTGTTACGGAACAGGGTGAGGGCTACACCATATATTTT. V gene TRBV10-3 combines with J gene TRBJ1-3; possible D gene TRBD1, 6 bases. V lost 4 bases and J lost 8, with 21 bases in between. Germline lookup yields CDR1 ENHRY and CDR2 SYGVKD. This CDR3 comprises 16 residues.

The sample holds many counts of this clonotype. The rearrangement uses TRBV9 and TRBJ1-2, with D unclear. CDR3 length equals 14 residues. Germline loops: CDR1 SGDLS, CDR2 YYNGEE. V was clipped by 3 bases and J by 1 base, with 10 bases between them. CDR3 in DNA: TGTGCCAGCAGCGGATCCAATAGTAACTATGGCTACACCTTC. It yields the protein CASSGSNSNYGYTF. The full variable domain, its missing parts supplied by reference TRBV9 and TRBJ1-2, is DSGVTQTPKHLITATGQRVTLRCSPRSGDLSVYWYQQSLDQGLQFLIQYYNGEERAKGNILERFSAQQFPDLHSELNLSSLELGDSALYFCASSGSNSNYGYTFGSGTRLTVV.

This clonotype was picked up many times. The rearrangement links TRBV29-1 to TRBJ2-7; D ambiguous. CDR3 length: 11 amino acids. The V gene lost 0 bases and the J gene lost 7 bases, with 7 bases spanning the gap. Germline V gene sequence: CDR1 SQVTM, CDR2 ANQGSEA. The CDR3 DNA is TGCAGCGTTGAAGATTGGCGGGAGCAGTACTTC. This codes for CSVEDWREQYF.

This clonotype was detected ten times or more. V is TRBV11-2 and J is TRBJ2-5; D is unclear. The length of the CDR3 is 15 residues. V gave up 6 bases and J gave up 5 bases, with 19 bases separating them. The germline CDR1 and CDR2 sequences are SGHAT and FQNNGV. CDR3 residues: CASRPLVLGFETQYF. The CDR3 DNA sequence: TGTGCCAGCAGGCCGTTGGTCTTAGGTTTTGAGACCCAGTACTTC. Based on the CDR3 plus reference TRBV11-2 and TRBJ2-5, the full variable domain is EAGVAQSPRYKIIEKRQSVAFWCNPISGHATLYWYQQILGQGPKLLIQFQNNGVVDDSQLPKDRFSAERLKGVDSTLKIQPAKLEDSAVYLCASRPLVLGFETQYFGPGTRLLVL.

The chain uses TRBV4-1 and TRBJ1-2; TRBD1 agrees at 9 bases. The CDR3 is made up of 15 amino acids. CDR1 MGHRA and CDR2 YSYEKL come from the germline V gene. Trimming took 0 bases from V and 5 from J; bases not matched to a gene: 4. The CDR3 nucleotides read TGCGCCAGCAGCCAAGATCGGGACAGGGTTTATGGCTACACCTTC. It translates to CASSQDRDRVYGYTF.

Many counts were recorded for this clonotype. The chain recombines TRBV6-6 with TRBJ1-6; tentative D call: TRBD1 (5 bases). Trimming stripped 1 base from V and 10 bases from J, with 11 bases between. There are 14 residues in the CDR3. Germline CDR1 and CDR2: MNHNY and SVGAGI (reference sequence). The CDR3 spells CASSYWPRGSPLHF. CDR3 in DNA: TGTGCCAGCAGTTACTGGCCCCGGGGCTCACCCCTCCACTTT.

This clonotype was detected only once. The chain links TRBV3-1 to TRBJ1-5; D is undetermined. This CDR3 comprises 13 residues. Trimming removed 1 base at V and 9 bases at J, with 10 bases between. CDR1 and CDR2 from the germline V gene are LGHDT and YNNKEL (reference sequence). The CDR3 region has the DNA TGTGCCAGCAGCCAAGGTGGGGATCCGCCCCAGCATTTT. It specifies CASSQGGDPPQHF.